This T cell receptor (beta chain) appears in the sequencing data of a study of cytomegalovirus exposure and HLA in healthy donors. Study-level information: Researchers found that around 80% of a few hundred genotyped donors fell within the Caucasian-associated ancestry cluster. Whole-study results and caveats: The classifier reportedly diagnosed cytomegalovirus status with high specificity and sensitivity.

About this clone: Its antigen is still unknown.

Use of 60 Vbeta and 13 Jbeta primers characterized the PCR. Authors' data handling: Among the unique TCR beta chains that a later analysis counted, 70 million to 85 million in all, roughly 11 million were shared. Sequencing used immunoSEQ multiplex PCR; TCRdb keeps in-frame clones, though not all of them. D and trimming were read from the DNA, whereas the V and J calls and clone size are those reported in that table. The data show approximately 150,000 clones, with approximately 82% seen just once and about 3.2% held by the top ten. The V segment lost 8 bases and the J segment 5 bases; nucleotides outside the gene matches: 8. Germline values: CDR1 SQVTM, CDR2 ANQGSEA. The CDR3 consists of 12 residues.

The chain recombines TRBV29-1 with TRBJ2-7; 8 bases fit TRBD2. This receptor was identified in a man aged 18 to 29 in good health and CMV-seropositive. The specimen was PBMCs. The CDR3 region is CSTGGAYNEQYF. DNA for the CDR3: TGCAGCACGGGAGGGGCTTATAACGAGCAGTACTTC.